This TCR beta chain is from a study of T cells in Graves' hyperthyroidism and ophthalmopathy. This clonotype was seen more than once but under ten times. Its specificity is unknown. It was RNA transcripts that yielded the amplified TCR beta CDR3 regions. During a first-round RT-PCR of the TCR CDR3, the HTBI primer set was used. One entry per CDR3 protein results from TCRdb running MiXCR on the multiplex PCR reads. The sample includes 800,000 or so distinct CDR3 sequences, more than 30% of them seen just once. An absence of ophthalmopathy progression within 18 months meant stable Graves' hyperthyroidism. The study, taken as a whole, reports: Ophthalmopathy was told apart from stable hyperthyroidism by a 13 V-J model.

This TCR was sampled from a man between 18 and 35 years old with Graves' hyperthyroidism. The specimen sequenced was blood.

The CDR3 loop is CASSFGAGGSEQYF. The CDR3 bases are TGTGCCAGCAGCTTTGGGGCAGGGGGCTCCGAGCAGTACTTC. The chain combines TRBV13 with TRBJ2-7, with 8 bases aligning to TRBD1. Losses at the gene ends were 3 bases for V and 6 bases for J; bases not matched to a gene: 7. This CDR3 is built from 14 residues. Germline CDR1 and CDR2: PRHDT and FYEKMQ (reference sequence).